The rows below give T cell receptor beta chains drawn from one sample of a study of blood T cells in healthy people across ages. TCRdb processed the 5' RACE reads anew with MiXCR; each CDR3 protein has one entry. The table records about 730,000 distinct CDR3 sequences, more than 40% of them present only once. Input material: blood. These receptors were taken from a woman in her sixties or seventies in good health. Each CDR3 is given with its conserved first and last residue. The order of the fields is D gene, clone size, V gene, J gene, CDR3 DNA, CDR3 protein. A D gene is named only where the DNA matches it firmly. The size entry is marked missing in some rows and otherwise reads once, few, many or a size class.

>TRBD2|few|TRBV20-1|TRBJ2-5
TGCAGTGCTAGAGATCCGCGGACTAGCATATGGGAGACCCAGTACTTC
CSARDPRTSIWETQYF
>TRBD2|NA|TRBV5-8|TRBJ2-7
TGTGCCAGCAGCAAGGGACTAGCGGGAGGGAACTACGAGCAGTACTTC
CASSKGLAGGNYEQYF
>NA|few|TRBV29-1|TRBJ1-5
TGCAGCGTTTCCGGACAGAACAATCAGCCCCAGCATTTT
CSVSGQNNQPQHF
>TRBD1|NA|TRBV11-2|TRBJ2-1
TGTACCAGCAGCACCCGGGACAGGGAGCAGTTCTTC
CTSSTRDREQFF
>TRBD2|NA|TRBV7-9|TRBJ2-5
TGTGCCAGCAATGGGCGGGGGTACCATGAGACCCAGTACTTC
CASNGRGYHETQYF
>TRBD2|NA|TRBV15|TRBJ2-3
TGTGCCACCAGCAGTTCCACTAGCGGGAGGGCCGCAGATACGCAGTATTTT
CATSSSTSGRAADTQYF
>NA|few|TRBV7-9|TRBJ1-2
TGTGCCAGCAACAAGGGGGTTAACTATGGCTACACCTTC
CASNKGVNYGYTF
>TRBD2|NA|TRBV4-3|TRBJ2-1
TGCGCCAGCAGCCAAGTTTCTAGCGGAACCTACAATGAGCAGTTCTTC
CASSQVSSGTYNEQFF
>TRBD2|NA|TRBV20-1|TRBJ2-7
TGCAGTGCTAGAGATTTGACGTCGGGAGGGCCTATAACCCCCTACGAGCAGTACTTC
CSARDLTSGGPITPYEQYF
>NA|NA|TRBV7-8|TRBJ2-1
TGTGCCAGCAGCTTAATGGCTAACGGGTGGTCCTACAATGAGCAGTTCTTC
CASSLMANGWSYNEQFF
>NA|NA|TRBV6-5|TRBJ2-5
TGTGCCAGCAGTACCGAACAAGAGACCCAGTACTTC
CASSTEQETQYF
>TRBD2|few|TRBV10-2|TRBJ2-7
TGCGCCAGCAGGGCGGGGGGGACATCCTACGAGCAGTACTTC
CASRAGGTSYEQYF
>NA|NA|TRBV11-2|TRBJ2-1
TGTGCCAGCAGCCCAGGGCAGGTTGGGGGAGAGACCCAGTTCTTC
CASSPGQVGGETQFF
>TRBD2|NA|TRBV29-1|TRBJ2-2
TGCAGCGGGCTAGCGGGATACACCGGGGAGCTGTTTTTT
CSGLAGYTGELFF
>NA|NA|TRBV12-3/TRBV12-4|TRBJ2-7
TGTGCCAGCAGACAGGAGGGACCCTACGAGCAGTACTTC
CASRQEGPYEQYF
>NA|NA|TRBV20-1|TRBJ2-1
TGCAGTGCCTCCGGGGCCTACAATGAGCAGTTCTTC
CSASGAYNEQFF
>NA|once|TRBV20-1|TRBJ1-4
TGCAGTGCTAGATTTCCCGGGACTGATAATGAAAAACTGTTTTTT
CSARFPGTDNEKLFF
>TRBD2|many|TRBV10-3|TRBJ2-1
TGTGCCATCAGTGAGGGGCGGGAGAACTACAATGAGCAGTTCTTC
CAISEGRENYNEQFF
>NA|few|TRBV7-2|TRBJ1-5
TGTGCCAGCAGCCTGGCAGGGGTTAATGGCAATCAGCCCCAGCATTTT
CASSLAGVNGNQPQHF
>NA|NA|TRBV20-1|TRBJ2-7
TGCAGTGCTCCGGGCCTAGTCGAGCAGTACTTC
CSAPGLVEQYF
>TRBD1|NA|TRBV6-5|TRBJ2-5
TGTGCCAGCGGTTACTCCGAGGGGGCACGAGAGACCCAGTACTTC
CASGYSEGARETQYF
>NA|many|TRBV27|TRBJ2-3
TGTGCCAGCAGTTTTACATGGGCAGATACGCAGTATTTT
CASSFTWADTQYF
>NA|NA|TRBV12-3/TRBV12-4|TRBJ2-1
TGTGCCAGCAGTTTCGAACGGGGGAGGCCCAATGAGCAGTTCTTC
CASSFERGRPNEQFF
>NA|once|TRBV7-3|TRBJ2-3
TGTGCCAGCAGCCCTCAGGCGGGGGCGACAGATACGCAGTATTTT
CASSPQAGATDTQYF
>NA|NA|TRBV25-1|TRBJ2-1
TGTGCCAGCAGTGAATTGGAACCATACAATGAGCAGTTCTTC
CASSELEPYNEQFF
>NA|NA|TRBV5-1|TRBJ1-1
TGCGCCAGCAGCCCCGGTGGGACATCGAACACTGAAGCTTTCTTT
CASSPGGTSNTEAFF
>TRBD2|NA|TRBV4-1|TRBJ2-5
TGCGCCAGCAGCCTAGCGGGCTACAATGAGCAGTACTTC
CASSLAGYNEQYF
>NA|few|TRBV20-1|TRBJ1-5
TGCAGTGCCGGGGGAAGGGGGAATCAGCCCCAGCATTTT
CSAGGRGNQPQHF
>NA|few|TRBV6-2/TRBV6-3|TRBJ2-1
TGTGCCAGCAGTTACGGGGATGAGCAGTTCTTC
CASSYGDEQFF
>NA|few|TRBV29-1|TRBJ2-1
TGCAGCGTTCCGGGGGGGACAGGGATCTACAATGAGCAGTTCTTC
CSVPGGTGIYNEQFF
>TRBD2|many|TRBV12-3/TRBV12-4|TRBJ2-1
TGTGCCAGCACCGCTAGCGGCCCGCTCTACAATGAGCAGTTCTTC
CASTASGPLYNEQFF
>TRBD2|NA|TRBV6-2/TRBV6-3|TRBJ2-1
TGTGCCACCACCCTAGCGGGTGCTGTCAGCGAGCAGTTCTTC
CATTLAGAVSEQFF
>NA|NA|TRBV5-8|TRBJ2-7
TGTGCCAGCAGCTTGCTGGGAACCTACGAGCAGTACTTC
CASSLLGTYEQYF
>NA|NA|TRBV15|TRBJ2-3
TGTGCCACCAGCAGAGTGGGTGGCACAGATACGCAGTATTTT
CATSRVGGTDTQYF
>TRBD1|NA|TRBV6-2/TRBV6-3|TRBJ1-6
TGTGCCAGCAGTTATCCGGGACAGGGAGATTCACCCCTCCACTTT
CASSYPGQGDSPLHF
>TRBD2|NA|TRBV4-2|TRBJ2-1
TGTGCCAGCAGCCTCTCACGGGGGGGCCCTGAGACCCAGTTCTTC
CASSLSRGGPETQFF
>TRBD2|many|TRBV9|TRBJ2-7
TGTGCCAGCAGCTTCAATCCCGGGACTAGAGGCGAGCAGTACTTC
CASSFNPGTRGEQYF
>NA|few|TRBV20-1|TRBJ2-3
TGCAGTGCAGCGGAGGGGTCGGAAGATACGCAGTATTTT
CSAAEGSEDTQYF
>TRBD2|few|TRBV28|TRBJ2-3
TGTGCCAGCAGGATAGCGGGGTACACAGATACGCAGTATTTT
CASRIAGYTDTQYF
>NA|many|TRBV2|TRBJ2-1
TGTGCCAGCAGTGAGGGACTGGACAATGAGCAGTTCTTC
CASSEGLDNEQFF
>TRBD2|NA|TRBV5-1|TRBJ2-7
TGCGCCAGCAGCCCGGGACTATCATCGGACGAGCAGTACTTC
CASSPGLSSDEQYF
>TRBD2|NA|TRBV20-1|TRBJ2-1
TGCAGTGCTTGGGTAGCGGGAGGTGGAAGTGAGCAGTTCTTC
CSAWVAGGGSEQFF
>TRBD1|few|TRBV6-5|TRBJ2-5
TGTGCCAGCAGTTACTCTGGGACAGGGGAAGAGACCCAGTACTTC
CASSYSGTGEETQYF
>TRBD1|NA|TRBV6-1|TRBJ1-1
TGTGCCAGCAGGCCAACACAGGGGGACACTGAAGCTTTCTTT
CASRPTQGDTEAFF
>TRBD1|few|TRBV18|TRBJ1-2
TGTGCCAGCTCAACAGGGGGGACTAACTATGGCTACACCTTC
CASSTGGTNYGYTF